A single sample is the source of the 27 T cell receptor beta chains below, sequenced in a study of T cells in women clearing cervical HPV infection. Profiling relied on immunoSEQ multiplex PCR, and the TCRdb table lists in-frame clones only, not all of them. This table lists more than 45,000 clones. Source material: blood buffy coat. The receptors come from a woman aged 18 to 75 with a cervical HPV16 infection that either progressed to CIN3+ or cleared (not recorded which).

On this clone itself: The missing CDR3 end, 3 residues past where the read stops, is filled in from the germline J gene. V and J are TRBV28 and TRBJ2-7; the D gene could be TRBD1 or TRBD2 (5 bases each). The CDR3 loop spans 15 amino acids. CDR1 and CDR2 from the germline V gene are MDHEN and SYDVKM. Trimming cost V 6 bases and J 0 bases, with 15 bases left between them. The CDR3 protein is CASSTLGESSYEQYF. Incomplete CDR3 DNA: TGTGCCAGCAGCACTTTAGGGGAGAGCTCCTACGAG.

CDR3 DNA, as far as it was read: TGTGCCAGCAGTAGGACGGGACAGGGGAACACCGGGGAG. Its protein is CASSRTGQGNTGE. The CDR3 reads in full as CASSRTGQGNTGELFF. The chain is built from TRBV2 and TRBJ2-2, with 9 bases that match TRBD1. The read stops 3 residues short of the end of the CDR3; the missing end is completed from the germline J gene. The germline V gene encodes CDR1 SNHLY and CDR2 FYNNEI. Germline trimming cut 5 bases from V and 1 base from J; bases unmatched to any gene: 5. There are 16 residues in the CDR3.

As to this clone: Read sequence stops 3 residues before the CDR3 end, and the germline J gene provides the missing end. The chain couples TRBV5-4 to TRBJ2-5, with TRBD1 as a possible D gene (5 bases). Deletions cut 0 bases from V and 0 bases from J, with 6 bases between. There are 14 residues in the CDR3. CDR1 and CDR2 from the germline V gene are SGHNT and YYREEE (reference sequence). CDR3 bases read: TGTGCCAGCAGCTTGGACAGGAACCAAGAGACC. It yields the protein CASSLDRNQET. The CDR3 in its entirety is CASSLDRNQETQYF.

Concerning this clone itself: The read falls 3 residues short of the CDR3 end, and the missing part is taken from the germline J gene. The rearrangement joins TRBV5-1 to TRBJ2-3; the match to TRBD1 covers 10 bases. After removal of 5 bases from V and 4 bases from J, the junction contained 4 bases not matched to a gene. The CDR3 runs 14 residues. The germline V gene encodes CDR1 SGHRS and CDR2 YFSETQ. The sequenced CDR3 bases are TGCGCCAGCAGAGGAGGACAGGGGGCAGATACG. It yields the protein CASRGGQGADT. The entire CDR3 reads CASRGGQGADTQYF. Complete variable domain (other parts from reference TRBV5-1 and TRBJ2-3): KAGVTQTPRYLIKTRGQQVTLSCSPISGHRSVSWYQQTPGQGLQFLFEYFSETQRNKGNFPGRFSGRQFSNSRSEMNVSTLELGDSALYLCASRGGQGADTQYFGPGTRLTVL.

In regard to this clone: The read finishes 3 residues shy of the CDR3 end, and the germline J gene is used to complete it. The V gene is TRBV20-1, the J gene TRBJ2-7; TRBD2 matches 11 bases. Germline-derived CDR1 and CDR2 are DFQATT and SNEGSKA (reference sequence). J lost 5 bases, V lost 5 bases, and 14 bases had no gene match. CDR3 length equals 16 residues. The chain's CDR3 is CSALGLAVPGGDEQYF. Partial CDR3 DNA: TGCAGTGCTTTGGGACTAGCGGTCCCGGGCGGCGACGAG.

In regard to this clone: The read terminates 3 residues before the CDR3 end, so the remaining end is supplied by the germline J gene. V is TRBV5-1 and J is TRBJ2-1; 8 bases line up with TRBD2. There are 15 residues in the CDR3. Germline trimming cut 4 bases from V and 4 bases from J; bases unmatched to any gene: 7. CDR1 is SGHRS and CDR2 is YFSETQ in the germline V gene. CDR3 sequence reads: CASSPGGAVYNEQFF. The covered CDR3 bases are TGCGCCAGCAGCCCCGGGGGGGCCGTGTACAATGAG.

Concerning this clone itself: The read terminates 3 residues before the CDR3 end, so the remaining end is supplied by the germline J gene. J is TRBJ1-4 and V is TRBV6-1, with a weak D call TRBD1 (6 bases). V was pared by 4 bases and J by 6 bases, with 12 bases between. The CDR3 is 14 residues long. Looked up from germline, CDR1 is MNHNS and CDR2 is SASEGT. The CDR3 reads CASSAYRTDEKLFF. The sequenced part of the CDR3 DNA is TGTGCCAGCAGTGCCTATCGGACAGATGAAAAA.

As for this clone: The read terminates 3 residues ahead of where the CDR3 ends, so the germline J gene completes it. The chain links TRBV5-4 to TRBJ2-5; 9 bases are shared with TRBD1. J gave up 5 bases and V 4 bases, and 6 bases lay outside the gene matches. In germline, CDR1 is SGHNT, CDR2 YYREEE (reference sequence). The CDR3 is 14 residues long. The CDR3 DNA, read in part, is TGTGCCAGCAGCAGACAGGGGGTAAAGGAGACC. Protein product: CASSRQGVKET. The CDR3 reads in full as CASSRQGVKETQYF.

The CDR3 bases that were read are TGTGCCAGTACCCCCGGCAGGGGCAATGAG. It codes for CASTPGRGNE. The CDR3, in full, reads CASTPGRGNEQFF. The gene calls are TRBV19 and TRBJ2-1, with a possible D match to TRBD1 (6 bases). The read is 3 residues too short to cover the CDR3 end, so that end is filled in from the germline J gene. The CDR3 length is 13 residues. The germline V gene encodes CDR1 LNHDA and CDR2 SQIVND (reference sequence). V was pared by 7 bases and J by 6 bases, with 13 bases between.

A word on this clone: The missing CDR3 end, 3 residues past where the read stops, is filled in from the germline J gene. The sample holds other DNA sequences that translate to the same CDR3. The V call is TRBV5-6, the J call TRBJ2-5; D gene ambiguous. Per germline, CDR1 SGHDT and CDR2 YYEEEE. The length of the CDR3 is 14 residues. With 0 bases removed from V and 1 base from J, the gap between germline ends came to 7 bases. The covered CDR3 bases are TGTGCCAGCAGCTTGGCTCTCGGCCAAGAGACC. It yields the protein CASSLALGQET. The whole CDR3 is CASSLALGQETQYF.

About this clone: The read ends 3 residues early relative to the CDR3; the germline J gene fills the gap. The chain links TRBV5-4 to TRBJ2-1; 7 bases align to TRBD1. The CDR3 is made up of 15 amino acids. CDR1 is SGHNT and CDR2 is YYREEE in the germline V gene (reference sequence). The trim removed 1 base at V and 5 bases at J, leaving 6 bases unmatched. The part of the CDR3 DNA that was read is TGTGCCAGCAGCTTGAATAGGGGGCACCACAATGAG. It yields the protein CASSLNRGHHNE. The whole CDR3 is CASSLNRGHHNEQFF.

To note about this clone: The read ends 3 residues early relative to the CDR3; the germline J gene fills the gap. The rearrangement uses TRBV7-8 and TRBJ1-1, with TRBD1 matching over 7 bases. The CDR3 sequence is 13 residues long. Germline lookup yields CDR1 SGHVS and CDR2 FQNEAQ. The sequenced part of the CDR3 DNA is TGTGCCAGCAGCTTCATACAGGGGCGAGAA. Encoded protein: CASSFIQGRE. The full CDR3 reads CASSFIQGREAFF.

A note on this clone: The CDR3 goes on 3 residues after the read ends, and that part is filled in from the germline J gene. The rearrangement uses TRBV20-1 and TRBJ2-7; 11 nucleotides line up with TRBD2. The CDR3 loop spans 13 amino acids. V was clipped by 3 bases and J by 5 bases; unmatched bases: 3. Germline V CDR1 and CDR2: DFQATT, SNEGSKA (reference sequence). The DNA read from the CDR3 is TGCAGTGCTAGGACTAGCGGGAACAACGAG. Its translation: CSARTSGNNE. The whole CDR3 sequence reads CSARTSGNNEQYF.

With respect to this clone: The CDR3 end is not reached by the read, which stops 3 residues before it; the germline J gene fills it in. V gene TRBV7-3 combines with J gene TRBJ2-2; 7 bases match TRBD1. The length of the CDR3 is 16 residues. The V and J ends lost 5 bases and 6 bases, in that order; junction bases with no gene match: 12. CDR1 and CDR2 from the germline V gene are SGHTA and FQGTGA. The part of the CDR3 DNA that was read is TGTGCCAGCAGCCCCTACGGGGACAGAGCCCCCGGGGAG. It specifies CASSPYGDRAPGE. The whole CDR3 sequence reads CASSPYGDRAPGELFF.

The CDR3 spells CAWSGMWVNTEAFF. The sequenced CDR3 bases are TGTGCCTGGTCAGGGATGTGGGTGAACACTGAA. This chain uses TRBV30 with TRBJ1-1; a weak D match, TRBD1 (5 bases). Sequencing ends 3 residues short of the CDR3 end; the germline J gene provides the rest. This CDR3 is built from 14 residues. Deletions cut 5 bases from V and 0 bases from J, with 13 bases between. Germline values: CDR1 GTSNPN, CDR2 SVGIG (reference sequence).

About this clone: The sequenced fragment ends 3 residues before the CDR3 boundary, so the rest is inferred from the germline J gene. V is TRBV28 and J is TRBJ2-2; 7 nucleotides align to TRBD1. Trimming at V came to 8 bases and at J to 8 bases, leaving 8 bases not matched to a gene. Germline CDR1 MDHEN, CDR2 SYDVKM. CDR3 length: 13 residues. The part of the CDR3 DNA that was read is TGTGCCAGCCTGGACAGGATAGGGGGGGAG. Translation gives CASLDRIGGE. The full CDR3 sequence reads CASLDRIGGELFF.

In regard to this clone: The observed sequence ends 3 residues before the CDR3 terminus, with the missing tail filled in from the germline J gene. The V gene is TRBV7-3, the J gene TRBJ2-3, with TRBD2 identical over 9 bases. The germline V gene encodes CDR1 SGHTA and CDR2 FQGTGA. V shed 8 bases, J shed 1 base, and the junction held 10 bases outside the gene matches. The CDR3 loop spans 16 amino acids. The covered CDR3 bases are TGTGCCAGCGGAATTGGGGGACTAGCAGGCACAGATACG. This translates into CASGIGGLAGTDT. In full, the CDR3 reads CASGIGGLAGTDTQYF.

Comments on this clone: The missing CDR3 end, 3 residues past where the read stops, is filled in from the germline J gene. The V gene is TRBV19, the J gene TRBJ1-4; no clear D gene. V was clipped by 4 bases and J by 5 bases, with 11 bases between them. The CDR3 totals 14 residues. Germline lookup yields CDR1 LNHDA and CDR2 SQIVND (reference sequence). The CDR3 bases that were read are TGTGCCAGTAGTAGAAGGCCAGAGAATGAAAAA. It specifies CASSRRPENEK. The CDR3, in full, reads CASSRRPENEKLFF.

Note on this clone: Sequencing ends 3 residues short of the CDR3 end; the germline J gene provides the rest. V and J are TRBV20-1 and TRBJ2-1, with 8 bases fitting TRBD2. CDR3 length: 13 amino acids. Trimming removed 3 bases from V and 5 bases from J; junction bases left unmatched: 3. Looked up from germline, CDR1 is DFQATT and CDR2 is SNEGSKA (reference sequence). The CDR3 loop is CSASGGLDNEQFF. CDR3 bases read: TGCAGTGCTAGTGGGGGACTAGACAATGAG.

For this clone: The read terminates 3 residues ahead of where the CDR3 ends, so the germline J gene completes it. The chain is built from TRBV5-1 and TRBJ1-2; 8 nucleotides agree with TRBD1. The CDR3 is made up of 19 amino acids. From germline, CDR1 is SGHRS and CDR2 YFSETQ. V gave up 3 bases and J gave up 0 bases; unmatched junction bases: 16. The CDR3: CASSWEPGQVGVANYGYTF. The covered CDR3 bases are TGCGCCAGCAGCTGGGAACCGGGACAGGTGGGGGTAGCTAACTATGGC.

Concerning this clone itself: The sequenced fragment ends 3 residues before the CDR3 boundary, so the rest is inferred from the germline J gene. The rearrangement uses TRBV19 and TRBJ2-1; a weak D match, TRBD1 (6 bases). V was trimmed by 2 bases and J by 9 bases, leaving 14 bases between them. CDR3 length: 14 residues. Germline CDR1 and CDR2: LNHDA and SQIVND (reference sequence). The CDR3 DNA, read in part, is TGTGCCAGTAGTATAATGGGGGCCCGTGGTGAG. Amino acid sequence: CASSIMGARGE. The CDR3 as a whole reads CASSIMGARGEQFF.

About this clone itself: The read ends 3 residues shy of where the CDR3 ends; the end is completed using the germline J gene. The chain is built from TRBV10-3 and TRBJ1-2; perhaps TRBD1 as D (5 bases). V was trimmed by 0 bases and J by 4 bases, leaving 12 bases between them. There are 15 residues in the CDR3. Looked up from germline, CDR1 is ENHRY and CDR2 is SYGVKD. The CDR3 here is CAISESQGRSYGYTF. The CDR3 DNA, read in part, is TGTGCCATCAGTGAGTCTCAGGGCAGGAGCTATGGC.

The CDR3 sequence is CASSLVGEQYF. CDR3 DNA (partial): TGTGCCAGCAGCTTAGTCGGCGAG. V is TRBV7-2 and J is TRBJ2-7; D is unclear. The observed sequence ends 3 residues before the CDR3 terminus, with the missing tail filled in from the germline J gene. The V end was cut by 1 base, the J end by 6 bases, with 4 bases between. The CDR3 totals 11 residues. Germline V gives CDR1 SGHTA, CDR2 FQGNSA. Drawing the rest from reference TRBV7-2 and TRBJ2-7, the complete variable domain is GAGVSQSPSNKVTEKGKDVELRCDPISGHTALYWYRQSLGQGLEFLIYFQGNSAPDKSGLPSDRFSAERTGGSVSTLTIQRTQQEDSAVYLCASSLVGEQYFGPGTRLTVT.

As concerns this clone: The read terminates 3 residues ahead of where the CDR3 ends, so the germline J gene completes it. The V call is TRBV5-1, the J call TRBJ1-3; D gene unclear. The germline V gene has CDR1 SGHRS and CDR2 YFSETQ. V was trimmed by 0 bases and J by 4 bases, leaving 8 bases between them. CDR3 size: 14 residues. This CDR3 is CASSLAGLGNTIYF. The covered CDR3 bases are TGCGCCAGCAGCTTGGCCGGGTTGGGAAACACC.

Comment on this clone: Read coverage stops 3 residues before the CDR3 terminus; the germline J gene supplies the remainder. This sequence joins TRBV11-2 and TRBJ2-3; TRBD1 might be the D (6 bases). The CDR3 sequence is 15 residues long. Trimming stripped 3 bases from V and 2 bases from J, with 12 bases between. Germline V gene sequence: CDR1 SGHAT, CDR2 FQNNGV. CDR3 region: CASSLAAGATDTQYF. CDR3 DNA, as far as it was read: TGTGCCAGCAGCTTGGCAGCAGGGGCCACAGATACG.

Concerning this clone itself: The read gets to within 3 residues of the CDR3 end, and the germline J gene fills in the rest. The chain has TRBV20-1 and TRBJ2-7; 9 bases are a match to TRBD1. Per germline, CDR1 DFQATT and CDR2 SNEGSKA (reference sequence). J gave up 4 bases and V 6 bases, and 10 bases lay outside the gene matches. The CDR3 runs 14 residues. CDR3 amino acids: CSAPRRTGDYEQYF. Partial CDR3 DNA: TGCAGTGCCCCACGCCGGACAGGGGATTACGAG.

Worth noting for this clone: The sequenced fragment ends 3 residues before the CDR3 boundary, so the rest is inferred from the germline J gene. The chain joins TRBV5-1 to TRBJ1-1, with a tentative D call TRBD1 (5 bases). The germline V gene encodes CDR1 SGHRS and CDR2 YFSETQ. This CDR3 contains 14 residues. V shed 4 bases and J shed 6 bases, with 16 bases lying between them. CDR3 DNA, as far as it was read: TGCGCCAGCAGCCCGGGACTCTTAAACCCTGAA. Translation gives CASSPGLLNPE. The entire CDR3 protein reads CASSPGLLNPEAFF.